The clone carrying this TCR beta chain came up a few times. The data derive from a study of blood T cells in healthy people across ages. Per germline, CDR1 PRHDT and CDR2 FYEKMQ (reference sequence). The CDR3 is 14 amino acids. Trimming removed 4 bases from V and 3 bases from J, with 12 bases in between. Together with a sample-barcoded 5' primer, a J-beta primer mix was included in a second PCR lasting about 7 to 12 cycles. TCRdb reprocessed the 5' RACE reads via MiXCR and lists one record per CDR3 protein. The sample carries approximately 800,000 distinct CDR3 sequences, around a quarter recorded once. Separately, the same data were catalogued under a study of T cells of mothers and their children.

The sample taken for sequencing was blood. V and J are TRBV13 and TRBJ2-5; possible D gene TRBD2, 5 bases. The receptor's source is a boy younger than 18 in good health. CDR3 nucleotides: TGTGCCAGCAGCTCCGGACTGGAAAAAGAGACCCAGTACTTC. It specifies CASSSGLEKETQYF.